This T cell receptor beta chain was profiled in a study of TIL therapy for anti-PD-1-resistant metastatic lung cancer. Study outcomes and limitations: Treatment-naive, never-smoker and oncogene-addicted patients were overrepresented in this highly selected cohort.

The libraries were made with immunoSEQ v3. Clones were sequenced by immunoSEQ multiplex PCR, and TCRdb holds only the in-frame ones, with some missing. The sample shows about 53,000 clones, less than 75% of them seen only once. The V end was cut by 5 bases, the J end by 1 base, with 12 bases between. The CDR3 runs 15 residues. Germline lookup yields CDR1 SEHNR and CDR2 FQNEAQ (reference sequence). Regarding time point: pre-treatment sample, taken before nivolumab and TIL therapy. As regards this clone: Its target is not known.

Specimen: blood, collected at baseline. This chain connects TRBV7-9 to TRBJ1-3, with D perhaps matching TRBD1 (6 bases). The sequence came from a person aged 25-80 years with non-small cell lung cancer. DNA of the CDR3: TGTGCCAGCAGCGCCGACAGGACGTCTGGAAACACCATATATTTT. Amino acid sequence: CASSADRTSGNTIYF.